The 31 T cell receptor beta chains reported below all come from one sample, sequenced in a study of blood T cell dynamics during melanoma immunotherapy. The data were produced by immunoSEQ multiplex PCR, yet TCRdb's version contains in-frame clones alone and is incomplete. The sample includes some 5,700 clones, about four fifths of them seen just once. Time point of the sample: week 3, after first cycle of checkpoint inhibitor. The specimen comprised blood, sampled from a patient treated with checkpoint blockade. These TCRs come from a human donor with melanoma.

The CDR3 here is CASSENWASTNEKLFF. CDR3 nucleotides: TGCGCCAGCAGTGAGAATTGGGCATCAACTAATGAAAAACTGTTTTTT. The rearrangement uses TRBV10-2 and TRBJ1-4, with unresolved D. With 2 bases removed from V and 0 bases from J, the gap between germline ends came to 10 bases. Germline CDR1 WSHSY, CDR2 SAAADI. The CDR3 length is 16 residues.

The table lists this clone with a few counts. CDR3 sequence reads: CAWRGTSSYEQYF. CDR3 sequence (DNA): TGTGCCTGGAGGGGGACTTCCTCCTACGAGCAGTACTTC. The chain has TRBV30 and TRBJ2-7; tentatively, D is TRBD2 (6 bases). Trimming removed 3 bases at V and 0 bases at J, with 9 bases between. CDR1 is GTSNPN and CDR2 is SVGIG in the germline V gene (reference sequence). CDR3 length: 13 residues.

The table lists this clone with a few counts. The rearrangement joins TRBV29-1 to TRBJ2-7; perhaps TRBD1 as D (6 bases). Germline values: CDR1 SQVTM, CDR2 ANQGSEA. V lost 2 bases to trimming and J lost 5 bases, with 13 bases between them. The CDR3 totals 13 residues. DNA for the CDR3: TGCAGCGTTGAATGGGACACTTTGAACGAGCAGTACTTC. Protein sequence: CSVEWDTLNEQYF.

This chain joins TRBV7-9 and TRBJ1-6, with no clear D. CDR3 length equals 13 residues. The germline V and J ends were trimmed by 5 bases and 9 bases, with 11 bases remaining between them. Germline CDR1 reads SEHNR; CDR2 reads FQNEAQ (reference sequence). Here the CDR3 reads CASSPTESSPLHF. The CDR3 coding sequence is TGTGCCAGCAGCCCCACGGAAAGTTCACCCCTCCACTTT.

This sequence joins TRBV2 and TRBJ1-1, with D unclear. The germline CDR1 and CDR2 sequences are SNHLY and FYNNEI. This CDR3 is built from 13 residues. Between the trimmed V and J ends, which lost 6 bases and 6 bases, there was a span of 14 bases. CDR3 DNA: TGTGCCAGCAGCGCCGTCCCCGGGGCTGAAGCTTTCTTT. It encodes CASSAVPGAEAFF. The full variable domain, rest sourced from reference TRBV2 and TRBJ1-1, is EPEVTQTPSHQVTQMGQEVILRCVPISNHLYFYWYRQILGQKVEFLVSFYNNEISEKSEIFDDQFSVERPDGSNFTLKIRSTKLEDSAMYFCASSAVPGAEAFFGQGTRLTVV.

The V call is TRBV29-1, the J call TRBJ1-2; no clear D gene. This CDR3 has 12 amino acids. With 1 base removed from V and 3 bases from J, the gap between germline ends came to 6 bases. Germline V CDR1 and CDR2: SQVTM, ANQGSEA. Here the CDR3 DNA reads TGCAGCGTTGAAGGGACGGACTATGGCTACACCTTC. It yields the protein CSVEGTDYGYTF. The whole variable domain, filled in from reference TRBV29-1 and TRBJ1-2, reads SAVISQKPSRDICQRGTSLTIQCQVDSQVTMMFWYRQQPGQSLTLIATANQGSEATYESGFVIDKFPISRPNLTFSTLTVSNMSPEDSSIYLCSVEGTDYGYTFGSGTRLTVV.

The gene calls are TRBV7-2 and TRBJ2-1; D possibly uses TRBD1 or TRBD2 (6 bases each). The length of the CDR3 is 15 residues. Germline CDR1 SGHTA, CDR2 FQGNSA. Trimming stripped 5 bases from V and 6 bases from J, with 17 bases between. The CDR3 region is CASSAGHRKINEQFF. DNA for the CDR3: TGTGCCAGCAGCGCGGGACACCGGAAGATCAATGAGCAGTTCTTC.

The rearrangement joins TRBV6-5 to TRBJ2-7, with D unresolved. Trimming left V 6 bases short and J 5 bases short, with 8 bases between. In germline, CDR1 is MNHEY, CDR2 SVGAGI. CDR3 length: 11 residues. CDR3 bases: TGTGCCAGCAGACAATACAACGAGCAGTACTTC. Translating it yields CASRQYNEQYF.

This sequence joins TRBV4-2 and TRBJ1-5; no clear D. This CDR3 spans 17 amino acids. The V and J ends lost 2 bases and 0 bases respectively, with 14 bases between them. The germline V gene encodes CDR1 LGHNA and CDR2 YNFKEQ. CDR3 bases: TGTGCCAGCAGCCAACGGTGGCAGGTAGATAGCAATCAGCCCCAGCATTTT. Translation: CASSQRWQVDSNQPQHF.

V gene TRBV19 combines with J gene TRBJ2-7, with D maybe TRBD1 (6 bases). The germline V gene has CDR1 LNHDA and CDR2 SQIVND (reference sequence). The CDR3 loop spans 13 amino acids. V dropped 3 bases and J dropped 6 bases, with 12 bases sitting between them. This CDR3 is CASSMWGQPEQYF. DNA for the CDR3: TGTGCCAGTAGTATGTGGGGACAACCCGAGCAGTACTTC.

CDR3 DNA: TGCGCCAGCAGCCAAGCGGGGGCCCGGGGAGAAAAACTGTTTTTT. This translates into CASSQAGARGEKLFF. V is TRBV4-1 and J is TRBJ1-4; D might be TRBD1 (6 bases). Trimming took off 1 base at V and 8 bases at J, with 14 bases between the two ends. The CDR3 is made up of 15 amino acids. The V gene's germline CDR1 is MGHRA and CDR2 YSYEKL.

The rearrangement joins TRBV7-2 to TRBJ1-4; tentative D call: TRBD1 (5 bases). In germline, CDR1 is SGHTA, CDR2 FQGNSA. V was cut by 2 bases and J by 5 bases, with 15 bases left in between. This CDR3 comprises 16 residues. The CDR3 loop reads CASSLRVGDGNEKLFF. The CDR3 DNA sequence: TGTGCCAGCAGCTTAAGGGTGGGGGATGGAAATGAAAAACTGTTTTTT.

The rearrangement links TRBV5-6 to TRBJ1-4, with D hard to call. This CDR3 is built from 16 residues. Looked up from germline, CDR1 is SGHDT and CDR2 is YYEEEE. V gave up 0 bases and J gave up 0 bases, with 9 bases separating them. This CDR3 reads CASSLGIKATNEKLFF. DNA of the CDR3: TGTGCCAGCAGCTTGGGTATAAAAGCAACTAATGAAAAACTGTTTTTT. Full variable domain (outside the CDR3, taken from reference TRBV5-6 and TRBJ1-4): DAGVTQSPTHLIKTRGQQVTLRCSPKSGHDTVSWYQQALGQGPQFIFQYYEEEERQRGNFPDRFSGHQFPNYSSELNVNALLLGDSALYLCASSLGIKATNEKLFFGSGTQLSVL.

This chain connects TRBV7-2 to TRBJ2-7; D gene uncertain. In germline, CDR1 is SGHTA, CDR2 FQGNSA. V dropped 1 base and J dropped 3 bases, with 4 bases sitting between them. CDR3 length equals 12 residues. This CDR3 is CASSLGYYEQYF. CDR3 nucleotide sequence: TGTGCCAGCAGCTTAGGATACTACGAGCAGTACTTC.

The rearrangement joins TRBV5-4 to TRBJ1-3; perhaps TRBD1 as D (6 bases). Trimming left V 4 bases short and J 3 bases short, with 14 bases between. The CDR3 covers 15 residues. CDR1 is SGHNT and CDR2 is YYREEE in the germline V gene (reference sequence). The CDR3 sequence: CASSAPTGGGNTIYF. CDR3 in DNA: TGTGCCAGCAGCGCCCCGACAGGTGGTGGAAACACCATATATTTT. Filled out from reference TRBV5-4 and TRBJ1-3, the complete variable domain reads ETGVTQSPTHLIKTRGQQVTLRCSSQSGHNTVSWYQQALGQGPQFIFQYYREEENGRGNFPPRFSGLQFPNYSSELNVNALELDDSALYLCASSAPTGGGNTIYFGEGSWLTVV.

This sequence joins TRBV5-5 and TRBJ1-2, with 12 bases aligning to TRBD1. The germline CDR1 and CDR2 sequences are SGHKS and YYEKEE (reference sequence). This CDR3 has 15 residues. The V gene end was trimmed by 4 bases and the J gene end by 6 bases; junction bases not matched to a gene: 7. CDR3 bases: TGTGCCAGCAGCACCCGGGACAGGGGGCTTAATGGCTACACCTTC. This gives the protein CASSTRDRGLNGYTF.

This sequence joins TRBV28 and TRBJ2-7; D is unclear. The CDR3 totals 15 residues. Germline CDR1 and CDR2: MDHEN and SYDVKM. V was clipped by 4 bases and J by 7 bases, with 20 bases between them. This CDR3 is CASSSTPWQSREQYF. The CDR3 bases are TGTGCCAGCAGTTCGACGCCCTGGCAGTCTCGAGAGCAGTACTTC.

The rearrangement joins TRBV6-5 to TRBJ2-7; D possibly matches TRBD1 or TRBD2 (5 bases each). This CDR3 region has 15 residues. Trimming shortened V by 2 bases and J by 0 bases, and 11 bases separated the two germline ends. Germline CDR1 reads MNHEY; CDR2 reads SVGAGI. The CDR3 coding sequence is TGTGCCAGCAGTTACCCTAAGGGGAGCTCCTACGAGCAGTACTTC. This codes for CASSYPKGSSYEQYF.

The rearrangement links TRBV6-4 to TRBJ2-1; D remains unclear. The germline gives CDR1 MRHNA, CDR2 SNTAGT. CDR3 length: 17 residues. V was cut by 0 bases and J by 0 bases, with 12 bases left in between. The CDR3 region is CASSDSMALSSYNEQFF. CDR3 DNA sequence: TGTGCCAGCAGTGACTCGATGGCCCTGAGCTCCTACAATGAGCAGTTCTTC.

This chain links TRBV19 with TRBJ1-2, with D unclear. The CDR3 sequence is 16 residues long. The germline CDR1 and CDR2 sequences are LNHDA and SQIVND (reference sequence). Trimming pared 5 bases from V and 5 bases from J, leaving 21 bases between. CDR3 DNA: TGTGCCAGTAGTCGTGGGAGAGGGCTTTTGGTTTATGGCTACACCTTC. Its protein is CASSRGRGLLVYGYTF.

This clone was found a few times. The chain employs TRBV29-1 and TRBJ1-1; D perhaps matches TRBD1 (6 bases). CDR3 length equals 11 residues. Germline V gene lookup returns CDR1 SQVTM and CDR2 ANQGSEA. The ends were cut back, 8 bases at V and 1 base at J, with 8 bases in the middle. The CDR3 nucleotides are TGCAGCATGACAGGGAACACTGAAGCTTTCTTT. Its protein is CSMTGNTEAFF.

The chain employs TRBV13 and TRBJ2-7; no firm D call. This CDR3 is 12 amino acids long. Germline V gene sequence: CDR1 PRHDT, CDR2 FYEKMQ (reference sequence). V lost 4 bases, J lost 7 bases, and 11 bases lay in between. The CDR3 loop reads CASSSGLREQYF. Written as DNA, the CDR3 is TGTGCCAGCAGCTCCGGGCTAAGGGAGCAGTACTTC.

The V and J genes are TRBV7-9 and TRBJ2-7; D might be TRBD1 (6 bases). The germline CDR1 and CDR2 sequences are SEHNR and FQNEAQ (reference sequence). The CDR3 length is 14 residues. V lost 2 bases to trimming and J lost 4 bases, with 12 bases between them. CDR3 in DNA: TGTGCCAGCAGCTTACCCGGGACACCATACGAGCAGTACTTC. It codes for CASSLPGTPYEQYF.

V usage is TRBV5-6 and J usage is TRBJ1-2; 8 bases are a match to TRBD1. The CDR3 totals 14 residues. The ends lost 4 bases at V and 4 bases at J; junction bases unmatched: 6. CDR1 is SGHDT and CDR2 is YYEEEE in the germline V gene. The CDR3 sequence: CASSEGGQVYGYTF. CDR3 DNA: TGTGCCAGCAGCGAGGGGGGACAGGTCTATGGCTACACCTTC. The entire variable domain, with the rest obtained from reference TRBV5-6 and TRBJ1-2, is as follows: DAGVTQSPTHLIKTRGQQVTLRCSPKSGHDTVSWYQQALGQGPQFIFQYYEEEERQRGNFPDRFSGHQFPNYSSELNVNALLLGDSALYLCASSEGGQVYGYTFGSGTRLTVV.

The chain employs TRBV28 and TRBJ1-1; D may be TRBD1 (5 bases). Germline V gives CDR1 MDHEN, CDR2 SYDVKM. Trimming shortened V by 8 bases and J by 5 bases, and 21 bases separated the two germline ends. The CDR3 extends over 15 amino acids. The CDR3 bases are TGTGCCAGCCAGAATCCTCCGGGGTGGGGGACTGAAGCTTTCTTT. Its translation is CASQNPPGWGTEAFF.

The chain's CDR3 is CASSPRTSGRDDSREQYF. The DNA for the CDR3 is TGTGCCAGCAGTCCCCGGACTAGCGGGAGGGATGATTCTCGAGAGCAGTACTTC. This chain connects TRBV7-2 to TRBJ2-7; 15 nucleotides agree with TRBD2. Germline V CDR1 and CDR2: SGHTA, FQGNSA. The CDR3 loop spans 18 amino acids. Trimming cost V 6 bases and J 7 bases; bases outside gene matches: 16.

The chain carries TRBV19 and TRBJ2-7, with D possibly matching TRBD1 (6 bases). The V gene's germline CDR1 is LNHDA and CDR2 SQIVND (reference sequence). V gave up 1 base and J gave up 10 bases, with 20 bases separating them. CDR3 size: 15 residues. The CDR3 DNA reads TGTGCCAGTAGTATAGTAGGGGCCAGGGGCGAGAAACAGTACTTC. Its translation: CASSIVGARGEKQYF.

DNA for the CDR3: TGTGCCAGCAGCAAGCCCTCCTACGAGCAGTACTTC. Protein product: CASSKPSYEQYF. V is TRBV25-1 and J is TRBJ2-7, with unresolved D. Trimming removed 6 bases at V and 0 bases at J, with 6 bases between. Germline V gene data show CDR1 as MGHDK and CDR2 as SYGVNS. CDR3 length equals 12 residues.

The gene calls are TRBV2 and TRBJ1-3, with D uncertain. The germline V gene has CDR1 SNHLY and CDR2 FYNNEI. CDR3 length equals 15 residues. Trimming pared 6 bases from V and 4 bases from J, leaving 16 bases between. This chain's CDR3 is CASSVGPKEGNTIYF. DNA for the CDR3: TGTGCCAGCAGCGTCGGTCCAAAGGAGGGAAACACCATATATTTT.

V and J are TRBV11-1 and TRBJ2-7; perhaps TRBD1 as D (6 bases). This CDR3 spans 16 amino acids. With 5 bases removed from V and 0 bases from J, the gap between germline ends came to 17 bases. Germline lookup yields CDR1 SGHAT and CDR2 FQDESV (reference sequence). This CDR3 is CASSPTGTRSSYEQYF. The CDR3, as DNA: TGTGCCAGCAGCCCGACCGGGACACGGAGCTCCTACGAGCAGTACTTC.

The chain links TRBV5-4 to TRBJ2-7, with TRBD1 matching over 7 bases. CDR1 is SGHNT and CDR2 is YYREEE in the germline V gene (reference sequence). This CDR3 is 15 amino acids long. The V segment lost 4 bases and the J segment 0 bases; nucleotides outside the gene matches: 7. The CDR3 coding sequence is TGTGCCAGCAGCGCCCGACAGGGAAGCTCCTACGAGCAGTACTTC. Its translation is CASSARQGSSYEQYF.